The entry below describes one TCR beta chain. The data originate from a study of control samples from healthy donors and cancer patients. The V end was cut by 5 bases, the J end by 7 bases, with 18 bases between. The CDR3 has 15 residues. Germline loops: CDR1 MNHNY, CDR2 SVGAGI (reference sequence). Some clones are missing from TCRdb's copy, which holds only in-frame ones; the method was immunoSEQ multiplex PCR. The sample holds roughly 450,000 clones; 90% are singletons and the top ten take around 6.4%. The chain employs TRBV6-6 and TRBJ1-5, with D possibly TRBD1 on 5 matching bases. The sequence derives from a man in his forties with head and neck cancer. The sample comprised PBMCs. The CDR3 here is CASSPFGGLGQPQHF. The CDR3 nucleotides read TGTGCCAGCAGTCCCTTCGGGGGATTAGGGCAGCCCCAGCATTTT.